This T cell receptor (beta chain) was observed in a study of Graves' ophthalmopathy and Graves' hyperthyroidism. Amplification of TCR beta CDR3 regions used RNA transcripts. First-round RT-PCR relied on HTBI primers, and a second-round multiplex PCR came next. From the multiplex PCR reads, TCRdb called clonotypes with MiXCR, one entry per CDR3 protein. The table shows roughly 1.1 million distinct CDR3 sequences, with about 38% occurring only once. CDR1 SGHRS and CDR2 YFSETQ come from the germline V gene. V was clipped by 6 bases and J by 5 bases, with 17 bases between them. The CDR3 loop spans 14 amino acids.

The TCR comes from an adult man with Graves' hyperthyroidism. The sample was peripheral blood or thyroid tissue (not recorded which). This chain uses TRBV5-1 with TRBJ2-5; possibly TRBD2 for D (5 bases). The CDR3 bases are TGCGCCAGCAAGAGTCGGGGAGCCCTCGAGACCCAGTACTTC. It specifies CASKSRGALETQYF. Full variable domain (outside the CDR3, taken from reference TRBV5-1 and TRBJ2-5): KAGVTQTPRYLIKTRGQQVTLSCSPISGHRSVSWYQQTPGQGLQFLFEYFSETQRNKGNFPGRFSGRQFSNSRSEMNVSTLELGDSALYLCASKSRGALETQYFGPGTRLLVL.